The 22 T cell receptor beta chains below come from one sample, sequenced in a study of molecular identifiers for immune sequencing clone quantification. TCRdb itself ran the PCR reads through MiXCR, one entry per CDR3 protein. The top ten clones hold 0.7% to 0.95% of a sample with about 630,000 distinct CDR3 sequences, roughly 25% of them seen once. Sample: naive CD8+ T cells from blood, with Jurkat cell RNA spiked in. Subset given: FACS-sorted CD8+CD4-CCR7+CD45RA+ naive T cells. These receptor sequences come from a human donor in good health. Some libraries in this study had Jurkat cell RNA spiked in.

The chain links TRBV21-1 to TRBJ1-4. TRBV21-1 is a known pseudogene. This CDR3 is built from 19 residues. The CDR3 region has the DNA TGTGCCAGCAGCAATGGGAGGAGGGATTTGGCCGATGTGAATGAAAAACTGTTTTTT. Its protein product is CASSNGRRDLADVNEKLFF.

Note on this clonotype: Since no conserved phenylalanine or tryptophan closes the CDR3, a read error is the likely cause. The CDR3 region has the DNA TGTGCCAGCAGCTCCCCAGAGACTGAAGCTTTCTCT. Its translation is CASSSPETEAFS. The gene calls are TRBV7-6 and TRBJ1-1, with D uncertain. Per the germline V gene, CDR1 is SGHVS and CDR2 is FNYEAQ. V lost 4 bases and J 5 bases, leaving 8 bases between the germline ends. CDR3 length: 12 residues.

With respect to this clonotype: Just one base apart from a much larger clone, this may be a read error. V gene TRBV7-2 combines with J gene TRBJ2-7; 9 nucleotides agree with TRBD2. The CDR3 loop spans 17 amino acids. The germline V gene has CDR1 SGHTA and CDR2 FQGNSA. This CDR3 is CASSLGASGVFAYEQHF. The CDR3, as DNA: TGTGCCAGCAGCTTAGGGGCTAGCGGGGTTTTTGCCTACGAGCAGCACTTC.

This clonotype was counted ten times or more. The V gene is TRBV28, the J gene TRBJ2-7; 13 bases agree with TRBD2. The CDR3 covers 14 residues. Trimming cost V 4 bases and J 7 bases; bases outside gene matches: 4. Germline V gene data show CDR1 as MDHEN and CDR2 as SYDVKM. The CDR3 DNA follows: TGTGCCAGCAGTTGGACTAGCGGGAGTCGAGAGCAGTACTTC. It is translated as CASSWTSGSREQYF.

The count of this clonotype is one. DNA of the CDR3: TGCAGCGGCAAAGGGGTCGGGACTAGCACCCCTGCGGCCTTGTTGGGTAATGAGCAGTTCTTC. Protein product: CSGKGVGTSTPAALLGNEQFF. This rearrangement joins TRBV29-1 to TRBJ2-1; 9 positions agree with TRBD2. The CDR3 contains 21 residues. The junction had 32 bases not matched to a gene; V was cut back by 7 bases and J by 7 bases. Germline CDR1 reads SQVTM; CDR2 reads ANQGSEA.

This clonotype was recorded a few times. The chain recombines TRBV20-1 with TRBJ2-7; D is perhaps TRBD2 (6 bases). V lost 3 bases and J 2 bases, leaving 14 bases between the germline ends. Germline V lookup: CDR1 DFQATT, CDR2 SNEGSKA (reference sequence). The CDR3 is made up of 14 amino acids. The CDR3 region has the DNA TGCAGTGCTAGTCCTTCTAGCGTCACCTACGAGCAGTACTTC. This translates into CSASPSSVTYEQYF.

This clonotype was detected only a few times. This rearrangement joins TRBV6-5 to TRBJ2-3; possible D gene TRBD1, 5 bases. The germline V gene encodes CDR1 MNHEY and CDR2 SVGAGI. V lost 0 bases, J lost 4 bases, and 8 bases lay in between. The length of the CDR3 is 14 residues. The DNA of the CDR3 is TGTGCCAGCAGTTACTCAGGGGTGGCAGATACGCAGTATTTT. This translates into CASSYSGVADTQYF.

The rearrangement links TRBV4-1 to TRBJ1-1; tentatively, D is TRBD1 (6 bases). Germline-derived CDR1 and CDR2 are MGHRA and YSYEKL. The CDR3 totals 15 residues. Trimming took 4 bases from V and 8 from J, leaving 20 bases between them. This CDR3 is CASSLAGPGAPEAFF. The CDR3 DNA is TGCGCCAGCAGCCTCGCGGGGCCAGGGGCCCCCGAAGCTTTCTTT.

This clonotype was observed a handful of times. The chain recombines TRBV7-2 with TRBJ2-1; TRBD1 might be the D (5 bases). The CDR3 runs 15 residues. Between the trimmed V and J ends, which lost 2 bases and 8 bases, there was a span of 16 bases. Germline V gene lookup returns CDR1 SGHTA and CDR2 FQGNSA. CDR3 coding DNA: TGTGCCAGCAGCTTATATACGGGTTCAGGGTATGAGCAGTTCTTC. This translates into CASSLYTGSGYEQFF.

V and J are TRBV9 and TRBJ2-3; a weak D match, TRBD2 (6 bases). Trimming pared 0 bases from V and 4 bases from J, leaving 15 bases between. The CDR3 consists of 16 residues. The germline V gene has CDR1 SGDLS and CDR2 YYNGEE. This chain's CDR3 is CASSVVGGKDSDTQYF. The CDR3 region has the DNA TGTGCCAGCAGCGTAGTCGGCGGGAAGGACTCAGATACGCAGTATTTT.

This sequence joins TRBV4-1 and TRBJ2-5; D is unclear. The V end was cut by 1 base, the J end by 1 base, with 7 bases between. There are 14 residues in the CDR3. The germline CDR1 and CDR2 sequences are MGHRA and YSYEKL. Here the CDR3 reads CASSQGRSQETQYF. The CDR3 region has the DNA TGCGCCAGCAGCCAAGGCAGGAGCCAAGAGACCCAGTACTTC.

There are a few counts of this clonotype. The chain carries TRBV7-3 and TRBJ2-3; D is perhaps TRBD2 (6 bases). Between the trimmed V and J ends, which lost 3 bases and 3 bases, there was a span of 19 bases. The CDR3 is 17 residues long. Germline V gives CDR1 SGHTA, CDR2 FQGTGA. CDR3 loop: CASSFLGAGSTTDTQYF. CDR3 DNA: TGTGCCAGCAGCTTTTTAGGCGCGGGATCGACGACAGATACGCAGTATTTT.

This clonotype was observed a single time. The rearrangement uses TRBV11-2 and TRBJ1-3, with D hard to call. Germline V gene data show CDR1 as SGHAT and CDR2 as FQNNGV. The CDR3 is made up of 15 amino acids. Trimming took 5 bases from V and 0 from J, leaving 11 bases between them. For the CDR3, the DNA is TGTGCCAGCAGCCTGGAGAGAGACTCTGGAAACACCATATATTTT. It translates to CASSLERDSGNTIYF.

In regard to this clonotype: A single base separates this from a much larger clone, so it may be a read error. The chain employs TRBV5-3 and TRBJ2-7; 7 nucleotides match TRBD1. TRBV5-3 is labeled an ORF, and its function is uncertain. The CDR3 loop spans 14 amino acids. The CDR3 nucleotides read TGTGCCAGCAGCTATTCGGACAGGCCCTACGAGCAGTACTTC. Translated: CASSYSDRPYEQYF.

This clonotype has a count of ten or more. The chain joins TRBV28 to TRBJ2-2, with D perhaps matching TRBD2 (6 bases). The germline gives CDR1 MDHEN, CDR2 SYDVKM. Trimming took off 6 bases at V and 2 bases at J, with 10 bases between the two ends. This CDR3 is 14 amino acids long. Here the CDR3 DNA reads TGTGCCAGCAGCCCCACTAGCAACACCGGGGAGCTGTTTTTT. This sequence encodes CASSPTSNTGELFF.

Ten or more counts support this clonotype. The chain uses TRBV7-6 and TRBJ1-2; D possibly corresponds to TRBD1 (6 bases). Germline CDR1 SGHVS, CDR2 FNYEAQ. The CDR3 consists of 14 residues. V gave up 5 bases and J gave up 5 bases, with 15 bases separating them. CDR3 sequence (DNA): TGTGCCAGCAGCCCCACGGACAGACTTTATGGCTACACCTTC. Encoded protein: CASSPTDRLYGYTF.

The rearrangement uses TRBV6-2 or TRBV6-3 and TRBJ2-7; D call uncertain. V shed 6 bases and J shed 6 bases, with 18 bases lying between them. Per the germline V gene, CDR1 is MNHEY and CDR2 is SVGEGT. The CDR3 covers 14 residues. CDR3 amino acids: CASSHARALGEQYF. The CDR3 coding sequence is TGTGCCAGCAGCCACGCCCGGGCGCTCGGCGAGCAGTACTTC.

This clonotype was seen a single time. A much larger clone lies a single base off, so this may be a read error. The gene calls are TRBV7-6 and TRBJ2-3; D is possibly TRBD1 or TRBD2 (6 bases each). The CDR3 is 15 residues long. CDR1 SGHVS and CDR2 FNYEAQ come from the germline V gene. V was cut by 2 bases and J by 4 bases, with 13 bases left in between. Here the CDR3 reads CASSLRGARADTQYF. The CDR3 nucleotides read TGTGCCAGCAGCTTAAGGGGGGCGAGGGCAGATACGCAGTATTTT.

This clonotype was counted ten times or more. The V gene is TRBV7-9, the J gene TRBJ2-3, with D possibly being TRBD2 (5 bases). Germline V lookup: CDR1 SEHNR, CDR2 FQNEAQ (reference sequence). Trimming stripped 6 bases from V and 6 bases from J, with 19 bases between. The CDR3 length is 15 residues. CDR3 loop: CASSSAQWRGDTQYF. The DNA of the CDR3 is TGTGCCAGCAGTTCGGCCCAGTGGCGCGGGGATACGCAGTATTTT.

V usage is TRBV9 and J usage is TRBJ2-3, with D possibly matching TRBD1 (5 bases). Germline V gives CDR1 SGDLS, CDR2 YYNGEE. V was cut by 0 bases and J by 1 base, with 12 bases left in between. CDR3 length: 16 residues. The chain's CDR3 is CASSVEARVGTDTQYF. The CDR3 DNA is TGTGCCAGCAGCGTAGAGGCCAGGGTAGGCACAGATACGCAGTATTTT.

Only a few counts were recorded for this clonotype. CDR3 in DNA: TGTGCCAGCAGCCTTACACACGGGACTAGCGGATACTACGAGCAGTACTTC. Amino acids: CASSLTHGTSGYYEQYF. V and J are TRBV4-2 and TRBJ2-7; 11 positions agree with TRBD2. With 4 bases clipped from V and 3 bases from J, the junction kept 11 bases outside the gene matches. Germline loops: CDR1 LGHNA, CDR2 YNFKEQ. This CDR3 is 17 amino acids long.

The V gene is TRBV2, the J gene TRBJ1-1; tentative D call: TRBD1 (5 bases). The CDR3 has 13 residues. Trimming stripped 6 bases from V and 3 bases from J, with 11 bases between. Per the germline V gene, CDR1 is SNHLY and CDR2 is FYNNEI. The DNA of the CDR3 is TGTGCCAGCAGGAAGGGGACGTACACTGAAGCTTTCTTT. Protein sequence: CASRKGTYTEAFF.